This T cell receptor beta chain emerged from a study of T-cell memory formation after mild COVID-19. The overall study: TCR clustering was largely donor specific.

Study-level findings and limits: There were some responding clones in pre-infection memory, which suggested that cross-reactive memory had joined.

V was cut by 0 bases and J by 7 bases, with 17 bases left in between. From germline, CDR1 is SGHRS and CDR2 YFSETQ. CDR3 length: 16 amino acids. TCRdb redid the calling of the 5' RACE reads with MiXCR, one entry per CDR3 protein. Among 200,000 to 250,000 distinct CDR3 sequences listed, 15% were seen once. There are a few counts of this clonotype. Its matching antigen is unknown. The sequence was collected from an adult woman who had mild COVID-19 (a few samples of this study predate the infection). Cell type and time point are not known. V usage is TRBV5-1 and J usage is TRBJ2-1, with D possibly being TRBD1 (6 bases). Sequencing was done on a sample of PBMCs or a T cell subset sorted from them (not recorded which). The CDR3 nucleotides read TGCGCCAGCAGCTTGGGGACTCTTAAGAGGGGGAATGAGCAGTTCTTC. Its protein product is CASSLGTLKRGNEQFF.